This TCR beta chain emerged from a study of blood T cell repertoires in COVID-19. Method: immunoSEQ multiplex PCR; TCRdb's copy keeps in-frame clones and lacks some. The sample includes 400,000 to 450,000 clones, 88% of them seen just once. The V end was cut by 3 bases, the J end by 1 base, with 13 bases between. The CDR3 has 16 residues. From germline, CDR1 is KGHSH and CDR2 LQKENI. Sample: peripheral blood. The chain joins TRBV18 to TRBJ1-3; D is unresolved. This TCR was sampled from a woman between 45 and 65 years old with COVID-19, enrolled during active disease. The CDR3 sequence: CASSPAGGQSGNTIYF. The CDR3 region has the DNA TGTGCCAGCTCACCGGCGGGCGGGCAATCTGGAAACACCATATATTTT.